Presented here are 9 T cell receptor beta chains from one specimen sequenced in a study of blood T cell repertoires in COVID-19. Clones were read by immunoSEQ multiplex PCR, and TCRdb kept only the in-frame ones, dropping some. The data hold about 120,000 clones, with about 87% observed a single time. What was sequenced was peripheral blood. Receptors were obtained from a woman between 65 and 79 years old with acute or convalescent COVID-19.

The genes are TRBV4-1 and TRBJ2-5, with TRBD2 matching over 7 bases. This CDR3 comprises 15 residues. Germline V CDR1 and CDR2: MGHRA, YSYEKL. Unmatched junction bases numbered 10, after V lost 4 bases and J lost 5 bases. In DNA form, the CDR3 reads TGCGCCAGCAGCCTCCGGGGTGGGGAGGGGGAGACCCAGTACTTC. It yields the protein CASSLRGGEGETQYF.

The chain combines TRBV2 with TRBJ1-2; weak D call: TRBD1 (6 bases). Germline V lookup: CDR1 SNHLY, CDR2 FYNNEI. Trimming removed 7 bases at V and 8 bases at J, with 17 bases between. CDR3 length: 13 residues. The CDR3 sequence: CASNKQGTLGYTF. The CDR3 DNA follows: TGTGCCAGCAACAAACAGGGAACCCTGGGCTACACCTTC.

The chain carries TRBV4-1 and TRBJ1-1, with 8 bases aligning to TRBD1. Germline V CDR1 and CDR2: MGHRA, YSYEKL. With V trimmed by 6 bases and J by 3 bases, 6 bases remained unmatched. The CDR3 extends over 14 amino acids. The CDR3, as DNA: TGCGCCAGCAGTGATCAGGGGGCAGACACTGAAGCTTTCTTT. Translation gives CASSDQGADTEAFF.

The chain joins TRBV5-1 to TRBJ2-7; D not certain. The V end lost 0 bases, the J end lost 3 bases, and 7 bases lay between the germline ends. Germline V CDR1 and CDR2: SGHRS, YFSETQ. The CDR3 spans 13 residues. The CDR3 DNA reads TGCGCCAGCAGCTTGGGTCAGGACTACGAGCAGTACTTC. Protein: CASSLGQDYEQYF. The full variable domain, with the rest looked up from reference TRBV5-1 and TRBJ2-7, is KAGVTQTPRYLIKTRGQQVTLSCSPISGHRSVSWYQQTPGQGLQFLFEYFSETQRNKGNFPGRFSGRQFSNSRSEMNVSTLELGDSALYLCASSLGQDYEQYFGPGTRLTVT.

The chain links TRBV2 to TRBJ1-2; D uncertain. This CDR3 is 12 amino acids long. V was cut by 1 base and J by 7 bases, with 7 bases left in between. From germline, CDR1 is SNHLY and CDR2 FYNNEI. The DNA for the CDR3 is TGTGCCAGCAGTGAAGGCCCGGGTGGCTACACCTTC. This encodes CASSEGPGGYTF. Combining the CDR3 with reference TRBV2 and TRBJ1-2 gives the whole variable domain EPEVTQTPSHQVTQMGQEVILRCVPISNHLYFYWYRQILGQKVEFLVSFYNNEISEKSEIFDDQFSVERPDGSNFTLKIRSTKLEDSAMYFCASSEGPGGYTFGSGTRLTVV.

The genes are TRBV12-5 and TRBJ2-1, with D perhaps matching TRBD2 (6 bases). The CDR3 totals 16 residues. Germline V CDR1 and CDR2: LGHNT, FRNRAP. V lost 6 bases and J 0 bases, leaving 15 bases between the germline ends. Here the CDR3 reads CASGPLAPSSYNEQFF. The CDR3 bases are TGTGCTAGTGGCCCCCTAGCGCCGAGCTCCTACAATGAGCAGTTCTTC.

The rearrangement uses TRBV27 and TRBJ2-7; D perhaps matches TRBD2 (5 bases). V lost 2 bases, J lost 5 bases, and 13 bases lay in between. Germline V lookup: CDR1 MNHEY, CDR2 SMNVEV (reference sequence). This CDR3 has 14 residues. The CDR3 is CASSLGREGHEQYF. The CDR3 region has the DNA TGTGCCAGCAGTTTAGGTCGAGAGGGCCACGAGCAGTACTTC.

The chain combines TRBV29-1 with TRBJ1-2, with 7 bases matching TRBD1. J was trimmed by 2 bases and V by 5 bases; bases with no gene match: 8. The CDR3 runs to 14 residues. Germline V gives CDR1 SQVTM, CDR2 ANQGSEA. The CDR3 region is CSVSDRALNYGYTF. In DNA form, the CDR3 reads TGCAGCGTTTCTGACAGGGCCCTAAACTATGGCTACACCTTC.

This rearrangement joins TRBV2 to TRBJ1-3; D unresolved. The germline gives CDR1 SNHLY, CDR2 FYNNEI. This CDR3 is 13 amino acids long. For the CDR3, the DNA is TGTGGCTTGACTTTCCGCTCTGGAAACACCATATATTTT. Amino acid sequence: CGLTFRSGNTIYF.